This TCR beta chain was retrieved from a study of T cells expressing NK-cell markers. Study at large: The TCR beta repertoires originated in sorted CD3+CD56+NKG2C+, CD3+CD56+NKG2C- and CD3+CD56-NKG2C+ T cells. Seven sequenced donors out of eight were HCMV-seropositive, one seronegative.

Overall study results and limits: In several donors, these clonotypes also led the CD3+CD56-NKG2C+ fraction. About 1.0-7.5% of CD8+ T cells in about six donors belonged to dominant NKG2C+ clonotypes.

As for this clonotype: Its antigen remains unknown.

Germline V gene data show CDR1 as SGHKS and CDR2 as YYEKEE (reference sequence). CDR3 length: 16 residues. Following a re-call of the 5' RACE reads, TCRdb has one entry per CDR3 protein and lacks DNA. The repertoire table contains about 460,000 distinct CDR3 sequences. V and J are TRBV5-5 and TRBJ1-6; lacking DNA, the TRBD1 call made by TCRdb goes unchecked. The source material was blood T cells: a sorted CD56 or NKG2C T cell subset, CD4+ or CD8+ T cells, or bulk PBMC T cells (not recorded which). This sequence was found in a woman aged 45-65 years in good health. CDR3 loop: CASSPLPDRGNSPLHF. Supplemented by reference TRBV5-5 and TRBJ1-6, the full variable domain reads DAGVTQSPTHLIKTRGQQVTLRCSPISGHKSVSWYQQVLGQGPQFIFQYYEKEERGRGNFPDRFSARQFPNYSSELNVNALLLGDSALYLCASSPLPDRGNSPLHFGNGTRLTVT.